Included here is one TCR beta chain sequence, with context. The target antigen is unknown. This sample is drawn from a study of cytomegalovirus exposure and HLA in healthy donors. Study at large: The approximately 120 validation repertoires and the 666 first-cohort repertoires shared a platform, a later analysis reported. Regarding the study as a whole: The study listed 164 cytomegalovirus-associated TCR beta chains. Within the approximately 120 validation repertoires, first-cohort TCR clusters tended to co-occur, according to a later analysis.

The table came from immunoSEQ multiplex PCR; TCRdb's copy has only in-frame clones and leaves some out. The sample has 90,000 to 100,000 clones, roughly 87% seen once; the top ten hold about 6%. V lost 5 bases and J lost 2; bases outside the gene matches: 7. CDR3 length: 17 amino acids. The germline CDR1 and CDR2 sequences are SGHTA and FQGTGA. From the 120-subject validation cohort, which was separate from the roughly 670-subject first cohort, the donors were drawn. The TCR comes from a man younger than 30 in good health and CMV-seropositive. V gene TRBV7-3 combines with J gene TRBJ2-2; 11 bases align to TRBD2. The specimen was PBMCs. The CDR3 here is CASSGSTSGSNTGELFF. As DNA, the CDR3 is TGTGCCAGCAGCGGCTCAACTAGCGGGAGTAACACCGGGGAGCTGTTTTTT. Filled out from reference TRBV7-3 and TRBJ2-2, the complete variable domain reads GAGVSQTPSNKVTEKGKYVELRCDPISGHTALYWYRQSLGQGPEFLIYFQGTGAADDSGLPNDRFFAVRPEGSVSTLKIQRTERGDSAVYLCASSGSTSGSNTGELFFGEGSRLTVL.